A selection of T cell receptor beta chains follows, all from one sample in a study of cytomegalovirus exposure and HLA in healthy donors. Produced via immunoSEQ multiplex PCR; TCRdb's table is partial and in-frame only. Of about 110,000 clones in the sample, over 80% are singletons; the top ten hold 6.1%. Sequencing input: PBMCs. These receptors were obtained from a man aged 18 to 30 in good health and CMV-seronegative. Both conserved end residues are trimmed from each CDR3. The order of the fields is J gene, V gene, CDR3 protein.

>TRBJ2-7|TRBV9
ASSPRTGVSEQY
>TRBJ2-3|TRBV19
ASIRTSGSADTQY
>TRBJ1-5|TRBV4-2
ASSLEGGQPQH
>TRBJ2-1|TRBV4-3
ASSPTGLADLSYNEQF
>TRBJ1-2|TRBV11-2
ASSLGQLNYGYT
>TRBJ1-2|TRBV10-3
AISEGQGIASTNYGYT
>TRBJ2-7|TRBV4-3
ASSQDRGWSYEQY
>TRBJ2-7|TRBV11-2
ASSLGTGTYEQY
>TRBJ2-7|TRBV13
ASMAGVSSYEQY
>TRBJ2-5|TRBV19
ASSTRQTSGQETQY
>TRBJ1-1|TRBV5-1
ASSTTGPNTEAF
>TRBJ2-1|TRBV5-1
ASSFEAVSYNEQF
>TRBJ2-3|TRBV14
ASSQVHRGTQY
>TRBJ2-7|TRBV29-1
SVGTGASYEQY
>TRBJ2-3|TRBV7-3
ASSLTGTDTQY
>TRBJ2-6|TRBV7-9
ARSLVGGPSSGANVLT
>TRBJ2-4|TRBV12-1
ASSLRDRATFLAKNIQY
>TRBJ1-2|TRBV2
ASTSRGDRAFGYT
>TRBJ1-1|TRBV11-3
ASSLDRNTEAF
>TRBJ1-1|TRBV6-1
ASNGGTEAF
>TRBJ2-7|TRBV6-5
ASSEGVRGEQY
>TRBJ1-1|TRBV20-1
SARAGAEAF
>TRBJ1-3|TRBV7-8
ASSRGTLSGNTIY
>TRBJ1-2|TRBV4-1
ASSLGQAPGYGYT
>TRBJ1-2|TRBV29-1
SVRRGRYGYT
>TRBJ1-1|TRBV28
ASRQLNTEAF
>TRBJ2-7|TRBV23-1
ASSQGQGLSYEQY